Listed here are 26 T cell receptor beta chains from one sample, sequenced in a study of T-cell memory formation after mild COVID-19. TCRdb reprocessed the 5' RACE reads with MiXCR, giving one entry per CDR3 protein. The sample holds 120,000 to 150,000 distinct CDR3 sequences, under 7% seen once. The sample was PBMCs or a T cell subset sorted from them (not recorded which). The receptors originated from an adult woman who had mild COVID-19 (a few samples of this study predate the infection). Cell type and time point are not known.

This clonotype was counted many times. The V gene is TRBV15, the J gene TRBJ2-1, with 7 bases that match TRBD2. The junction had 5 bases not matched to a gene; V was cut back by 5 bases and J by 10 bases. This CDR3 spans 12 amino acids. Germline CDR1 and CDR2: LNHNV and YYDKDF (reference sequence). For the CDR3, the DNA is TGTGCCACCAGCCGGGGAGGGACCGAGCAGTTCTTC. This codes for CATSRGGTEQFF.

The gene calls are TRBV29-1 and TRBJ1-2; tentatively, D is TRBD1 (5 bases). The CDR3 runs 12 residues. V lost 5 bases to trimming and J lost 1 base, with 8 bases between them. CDR1 and CDR2 from the germline V gene are SQVTM and ANQGSEA. CDR3 in DNA: TGCAGCGTTCTGACAGTTAACTATGGCTACACCTTC. This gives the protein CSVLTVNYGYTF.

J is TRBJ2-5 and V is TRBV20-1, with 9 bases that match TRBD1. The junction had 5 bases not matched to a gene; V was cut back by 2 bases and J by 4 bases. The CDR3 has 14 amino acids. Germline V CDR1 and CDR2: DFQATT, SNEGSKA (reference sequence). CDR3 bases: TGCAGTGCTAGAAGGACAGGGGAGGGAGAGACCCAGTACTTC. It codes for CSARRTGEGETQYF.

This clonotype was observed many times. The rearrangement links TRBV6-5 to TRBJ1-2; 7 bases agree with TRBD1. Germline-derived CDR1 and CDR2 are MNHEY and SVGAGI. Trimming cost V 4 bases and J 8 bases; bases outside gene matches: 10. CDR3 length: 14 residues. This CDR3 is CASSSPDRVGGYTF. The CDR3 nucleotides read TGTGCCAGCAGTTCACCAGACAGGGTGGGCGGCTACACCTTC.

The table lists this clonotype with many counts. The CDR3 is CASSPTRRGRGTEAFF. In DNA form, the CDR3 reads TGTGCCAGCAGTCCAACCCGCAGGGGCCGGGGCACTGAAGCTTTCTTT. The chain joins TRBV3-1 to TRBJ1-1; TRBD1 is a possible D gene (6 bases). The CDR3 loop spans 16 amino acids. CDR1 LGHDT and CDR2 YNNKEL come from the germline V gene (reference sequence). V dropped 6 bases and J dropped 4 bases, with 21 bases sitting between them. The full variable domain, its missing parts supplied by reference TRBV3-1 and TRBJ1-1, is DTAVSQTPKYLVTQMGNDKSIKCEQNLGHDTMYWYKQDSKKFLKIMFSYNNKELIINETVPNRFSPKSPDKAHLNLHINSLELGDSAVYFCASSPTRRGRGTEAFFGQGTRLTVV.

The chain joins TRBV20-1 to TRBJ2-7; 8 nucleotides line up with TRBD2. The ends lost 5 bases at V and 4 bases at J; junction bases unmatched: 10. CDR1 and CDR2 from the germline V gene are DFQATT and SNEGSKA (reference sequence). The CDR3 sequence is 14 residues long. For the CDR3, the DNA is TGCAGTGCTGGCCGAACGGGAGGGAGGTACGAGCAGTACTTC. The encoded protein is CSAGRTGGRYEQYF.

This clonotype has ten or more counts. The chain couples TRBV5-5 to TRBJ2-7; D unclear. Trimming pared 0 bases from V and 2 bases from J, leaving 3 bases between. This CDR3 region has 12 residues. CDR1 is SGHKS, CDR2 YYEKEE, per germline (reference sequence). CDR3 sequence (DNA): TGTGCCAGCAGCTTGGAACCCTACGAGCAGTACTTC. Its protein product is CASSLEPYEQYF.

Here the CDR3 DNA reads TGCAGCGTCGAAACAGGGCCCGGAAACACCATATATTTT. Protein sequence: CSVETGPGNTIYF. The chain carries TRBV29-1 and TRBJ1-3, with D possibly being TRBD1 (6 bases). V lost 6 bases to trimming and J lost 4 bases, with 13 bases between them. The CDR3 is 13 amino acids. From germline, CDR1 is SQVTM and CDR2 ANQGSEA. The complete variable domain, with remaining parts taken from reference TRBV29-1 and TRBJ1-3, reads SAVISQKPSRDICQRGTSLTIQCQVDSQVTMMFWYRQQPGQSLTLIATANQGSEATYESGFVIDKFPISRPNLTFSTLTVSNMSPEDSSIYLCSVETGPGNTIYFGEGSWLTVV.

In its sample, this clonotype was seen many times. V usage is TRBV12-3 or TRBV12-4 and J usage is TRBJ2-2; no definite D call. Trimming cost V 6 bases and J 3 bases, with 11 bases left between them. The CDR3 covers 14 residues. As DNA, the CDR3 is TGTGCCAGCAGGCCCACCCGGGACACCGGGGAGCTGTTTTTT. Protein sequence: CASRPTRDTGELFF.

Many counts were recorded for this clonotype. The gene calls are TRBV7-9 and TRBJ2-1; the match to TRBD2 covers 8 bases. The germline gives CDR1 SEHNR, CDR2 FQNEAQ (reference sequence). The CDR3 runs to 16 residues. After removal of 7 bases from V and 1 base from J, the junction contained 9 bases not matched to a gene. The CDR3 coding sequence is TGTGCCAGCACCACGGGAGGGCCCCGTTCCTACAATGAGCAGTTCTTC. Its translation: CASTTGGPRSYNEQFF.

This clonotype was observed many times. The chain carries TRBV5-6 and TRBJ2-5; D is perhaps TRBD1 (6 bases). The germline gives CDR1 SGHDT, CDR2 YYEEEE. V lost 6 bases, J lost 1 base, and 16 bases lay in between. CDR3 length: 15 residues. The CDR3 DNA sequence: TGTGCCAGCACCCTATACGGACAGTCCCAAGAGACCCAGTACTTC. Its translation: CASTLYGQSQETQYF.

This clonotype was counted at least ten times. Here the CDR3 DNA reads TGTGCCAGCAGCTTGAGTTCCGGAAGCACAGATACGCAGTATTTT. Its translation: CASSLSSGSTDTQYF. This chain links TRBV7-2 with TRBJ2-3; D not certain. CDR3 size: 15 residues. Germline V gene data show CDR1 as SGHTA and CDR2 as FQGNSA. Between the trimmed V and J ends, which lost 3 bases and 0 bases, there was a span of 10 bases. Full variable domain (outside the CDR3, taken from reference TRBV7-2 and TRBJ2-3): GAGVSQSPSNKVTEKGKDVELRCDPISGHTALYWYRQSLGQGLEFLIYFQGNSAPDKSGLPSDRFSAERTGGSVSTLTIQRTQQEDSAVYLCASSLSSGSTDTQYFGPGTRLTVL.

This clonotype was seen ten or more times. The genes are TRBV20-1 and TRBJ2-7, with 12 bases that match TRBD2. CDR3 length: 16 residues. Germline assignment: CDR1 DFQATT and CDR2 SNEGSKA (reference sequence). V trimming: 0 bases; J trimming: 3 bases; junction bases outside the gene matches: 6. As DNA, the CDR3 is TGCAGTGCTAGAGATCCCACTAGCGGGAGGAGCTACGAGCAGTACTTC. This codes for CSARDPTSGRSYEQYF.

This clonotype was detected many times. J is TRBJ2-5 and V is TRBV25-1; D is possibly TRBD1 (7 bases). The V and J ends lost 3 bases and 5 bases respectively, with 13 bases between them. The CDR3 has 14 amino acids. Per the germline V gene, CDR1 is MGHDK and CDR2 is SYGVNS. The CDR3 region has the DNA TGTGCCAGCAGTGACAGGGGGGATAGGGAGACCCAGTACTTC. Protein product: CASSDRGDRETQYF.

The sample holds a few counts of this clonotype. The gene calls are TRBV12-3 or TRBV12-4 and TRBJ1-1; no definite D call. Deletions cut 7 bases from V and 0 bases from J, with 15 bases between. The CDR3 runs to 15 residues. The CDR3 nucleotides are TGTGCCAGCACCTTGGGCGTATTTATGAACACTGAAGCTTTCTTT. Amino acids: CASTLGVFMNTEAFF.

This clonotype was counted many times. The chain carries TRBV20-1 and TRBJ2-7, with D possibly called TRBD1 or TRBD2 (5 bases each). This CDR3 spans 14 amino acids. CDR1 and CDR2 from the germline V gene are DFQATT and SNEGSKA (reference sequence). V gave up 6 bases and J gave up 1 base, with 16 bases separating them. The CDR3 is CSAAPTGPSYEQYF. DNA of the CDR3: TGCAGTGCCGCTCCAACGGGACCGTCCTACGAGCAGTACTTC.

The sample holds many counts of this clonotype. The chain recombines TRBV11-2 with TRBJ2-7; D gene unclear. The germline CDR1 and CDR2 sequences are SGHAT and FQNNGV. V lost 1 base and J 6 bases, leaving 10 bases between the germline ends. This CDR3 is 13 amino acids long. DNA for the CDR3: TGTGCCAGCAGCTTAGGCCCCCCGACCGAGCAGTACTTC. Translation: CASSLGPPTEQYF.

J is TRBJ2-5 and V is TRBV7-3; unclear D gene. Trimming pared 2 bases from V and 5 bases from J, leaving 9 bases between. Germline values: CDR1 SGHTA, CDR2 FQGTGA. CDR3 length: 13 amino acids. The CDR3 loop is CASSLGVLETQYF. CDR3 in DNA: TGTGCCAGCAGCTTAGGGGTTTTGGAGACCCAGTACTTC.

At least ten counts were recorded for this clonotype. The DNA of the CDR3 is TGCAGTGCCTCGACAGGGTCCAGCTCCTACAATGAGCAGTTCTTC. As protein: CSASTGSSSYNEQFF. The V and J genes are TRBV20-1 and TRBJ2-1, with 7 positions matching TRBD1. There are 15 residues in the CDR3. With V trimmed by 6 bases and J by 0 bases, 8 bases remained unmatched. Germline-derived CDR1 and CDR2 are DFQATT and SNEGSKA (reference sequence).

V is TRBV9 and J is TRBJ2-2; D possibly corresponds to TRBD2 (6 bases). In germline, CDR1 is SGDLS, CDR2 YYNGEE. The V gene lost 0 bases and the J gene lost 1 base, with 13 bases spanning the gap. This CDR3 contains 17 residues. The CDR3 here is CASSVAPSARNTGELFF. Written as DNA, the CDR3 is TGTGCCAGCAGCGTAGCCCCTAGCGCCAGGAACACCGGGGAGCTGTTTTTT.

The chain has TRBV7-9 and TRBJ1-4, with 7 bases fitting TRBD1. The germline gives CDR1 SEHNR, CDR2 FQNEAQ (reference sequence). This CDR3 has 15 residues. With V trimmed by 5 bases and J by 7 bases, 10 bases remained unmatched. Written as DNA, the CDR3 is TGTGCCAGCAGCGGACGGGACAGCGTTTCTGAAAAACTGTTTTTT. Translated, it gives CASSGRDSVSEKLFF.

The CDR3 is CASSPPAGTQYF. For the CDR3, the DNA is TGTGCCAGCAGCCCCCCCGCAGGGACCCAGTACTTC. V usage is TRBV12-3 or TRBV12-4 and J usage is TRBJ2-5; D is unresolved. This CDR3 spans 12 amino acids. V dropped 6 bases and J dropped 7 bases, with 12 bases sitting between them.

This clonotype was detected ten times or more. The rearrangement joins TRBV7-2 to TRBJ2-5; TRBD2 aligns across 7 bases. The trim removed 5 bases at V and 4 bases at J, leaving 13 bases unmatched. This CDR3 is 16 amino acids long. Germline loops: CDR1 SGHTA, CDR2 FQGNSA. CDR3 DNA: TGTGCCAGCAGCCGAGGAGGCGGGGGATGGCGAGAGACCCAGTACTTC. Protein product: CASSRGGGGWRETQYF. Filled out from reference TRBV7-2 and TRBJ2-5, the complete variable domain reads GAGVSQSPSNKVTEKGKDVELRCDPISGHTALYWYRQSLGQGLEFLIYFQGNSAPDKSGLPSDRFSAERTGGSVSTLTIQRTQQEDSAVYLCASSRGGGGWRETQYFGPGTRLLVL.

The chain couples TRBV19 to TRBJ1-5; 7 nucleotides match TRBD1. Looked up from germline, CDR1 is LNHDA and CDR2 is SQIVND (reference sequence). V lost 4 bases to trimming and J lost 7 bases; unmatched junction nucleotides: 4. The length of the CDR3 is 13 residues. The CDR3 sequence: CASSTQGWQPQHF. The CDR3 region has the DNA TGTGCCAGTAGTACACAGGGGTGGCAGCCCCAGCATTTT. The variable domain in full, completed from reference TRBV19 and TRBJ1-5, reads DGGITQSPKYLFRKEGQNVTLSCEQNLNHDAMYWYRQDPGQGLRLIYYSQIVNDFQKGDIAEGYSVSREKKESFPLTVTSAQKNPTAFYLCASSTQGWQPQHFGDGTRLSIL.

There are many counts of this clonotype. The CDR3: CAWGTAGDDEQYF. The CDR3 bases are TGTGCCTGGGGGACTGCCGGCGACGACGAGCAGTACTTC. The rearrangement joins TRBV30 to TRBJ2-7; TRBD2 is a possible D gene (6 bases). From germline, CDR1 is GTSNPN and CDR2 SVGIG (reference sequence). V was cut by 5 bases and J by 5 bases, with 16 bases left in between. CDR3 length: 13 amino acids.

This clonotype appeared many times. This chain uses TRBV18 with TRBJ2-5, with 7 bases matching TRBD2. The CDR3 contains 14 residues. Germline CDR1 reads KGHSH; CDR2 reads LQKENI. V shed 3 bases and J 2 bases; nucleotides not matched to a gene: 3. The CDR3 bases are TGTGCCAGCTCACCTTCAGCGGGACAAGAGACCCAGTACTTC. This gives the protein CASSPSAGQETQYF.